The clone carrying this TCR beta chain was observed once. With a far larger clone one base away, a read error is the likely cause. The V gene end was trimmed by 7 bases and the J gene end by 5 bases; junction bases not matched to a gene: 15. Germline V gene data show CDR1 as SQVTM and CDR2 as ANQGSEA. The CDR3 spans 15 residues. Here immunoSEQ multiplex PCR was the method, and the copy in TCRdb shows in-frame clones only, minus some. The table shows about half a million clones, with roughly 80% occurring only once. The data derive from a study of shared clonotypes between healthy human individuals. The source is a woman aged 40-49 years in good health. Some clones in this sample may be carry-over from other donors' samples. The material sequenced was PBMCs. The gene calls are TRBV29-1 and TRBJ2-3; 7 nucleotides agree with TRBD1. As DNA, the CDR3 is TGCAGCGCTGACCCGACAGGGCCGACCATAGATACGCAGTATTTT. Protein sequence: CSADPTGPTIDTQYF.